This TCR beta chain is drawn from a study of blood T cell repertoires in COVID-19. Study context: There were acute and convalescent COVID-19 samples, and they came from the United States, Italy and Spain. The analysed material was cDNA or gDNA that came from T cells, B-cell-depleted T cells, or PBMCs.

Study processing details: For nucleated cells, counts were estimated from reference gene primer amplification. Sequencing used immunoSEQ multiplex PCR; TCRdb keeps in-frame clones, though not all of them. V, J and clone size were drawn from that table, and D and trimming were deduced from the DNA. The sample holds around 180,000 clones, 82% seen once. This TCR came from a woman over 75 with active or convalescent COVID-19. Sequencing was carried out using peripheral blood.

In nucleotides, the CDR3 is TGCGCCAGCAGCCACTTTAGCGGGAGGGCCGATCTGGAGACCCAGTACTTC. Its translation: CASSHFSGRADLETQYF. The chain joins TRBV4-1 to TRBJ2-5, with 11 nucleotides matching TRBD2. Germline V gene lookup returns CDR1 MGHRA and CDR2 YSYEKL. The CDR3 is 17 amino acids. After removal of 3 bases from V and 5 bases from J, the junction contained 11 bases not matched to a gene.